This paragraph covers one T cell receptor beta chain sequence. This entry belongs to a study of blood T cell repertoires in COVID-19. In the study overall: Whether acute or convalescent, the COVID-19 samples came from the United States, Italy and Spain. The analysed material was cDNA or gDNA that came from T cells, B-cell-depleted T cells, or PBMCs.

Some clones are missing from TCRdb's copy, which holds only in-frame ones; the method was immunoSEQ multiplex PCR. Counted here are some 120,000 clones, roughly 90% occurring once; the ten biggest clones make up approximately 8%. This CDR3 comprises 21 residues. Germline lookup yields CDR1 SGHRS and CDR2 YFSETQ. V shed 4 bases, J shed 0 bases, and the junction held 22 bases outside the gene matches. The chain has TRBV5-1 and TRBJ1-5, with TRBD1 identical over 7 bases. The source is a man aged 50-59 years with acute or convalescent COVID-19. What was sequenced was peripheral blood. The CDR3 nucleotides are TGCGCCAGCAGCCCTAAGCCGAGGGACAGAATTGCTGAGAGTAGCAATCAGCCCCAGCATTTT. Amino acids: CASSPKPRDRIAESSNQPQHF.